This T cell receptor (beta chain) was observed in a study of post-analysis software for immune sequencing data. Turning to the study itself: Relapsing-remitting, secondary progressive and progressive-relapsing forms made up the multiple sclerosis disease courses.

Per the germline V gene, CDR1 is SEHNR and CDR2 is FQNEAQ (reference sequence). V shed 1 base and J shed 8 bases, with 6 bases lying between them. This CDR3 has 12 amino acids. Every TCR beta cDNA library bore unique molecular identifiers. Researchers reported approximately 500,000 cDNA molecules coming from around 1 to 9.1 million T cells. TCRdb analysed the PCR reads with MiXCR anew, one entry per CDR3 protein. The top ten clones hold more than 0.55% of a sample with roughly 700,000 distinct CDR3 sequences, roughly 29% of them seen once. Study-level points and caveats: Several TRBV segments were more frequent in patients than controls; TRBV5-6, TRBV5-1 and TRBV20-1 belonged to this group. By F measure, strong co-clustering occurred among samples prepared in the same batch. Among multiple sclerosis patients, normalized Chao1 diversity was significantly below that of controls.

This clonotype was detected only a few times. As yet, its antigen is unknown. Sequenced input: blood. V gene TRBV7-9 combines with J gene TRBJ2-1; D unresolved. This TCR was recovered from a girl aged 5-17 years with multiple sclerosis. This CDR3 reads CASSLGPDEQFF. CDR3 bases: TGTGCCAGCAGCTTAGGTCCGGATGAGCAGTTCTTC.